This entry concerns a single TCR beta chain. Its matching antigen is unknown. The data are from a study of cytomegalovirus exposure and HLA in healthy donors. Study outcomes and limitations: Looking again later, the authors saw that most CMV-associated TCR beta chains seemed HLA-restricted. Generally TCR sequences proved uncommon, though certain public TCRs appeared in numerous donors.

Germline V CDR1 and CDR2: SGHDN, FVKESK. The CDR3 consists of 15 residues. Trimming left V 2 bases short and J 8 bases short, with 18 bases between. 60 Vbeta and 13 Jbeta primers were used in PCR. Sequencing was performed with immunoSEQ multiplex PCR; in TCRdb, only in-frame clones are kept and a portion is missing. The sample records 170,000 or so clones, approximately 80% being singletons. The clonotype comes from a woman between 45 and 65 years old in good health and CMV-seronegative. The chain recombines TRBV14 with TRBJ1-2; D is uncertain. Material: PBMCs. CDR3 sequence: CASSQNPGERGGYTF. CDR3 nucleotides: TGTGCCAGCAGCCAAAATCCCGGGGAAAGAGGGGGCTACACCTTC.